One sample yielded the 12 T cell receptor beta chains listed below, sequenced in a study of shared clonotypes between healthy human individuals. Here immunoSEQ multiplex PCR was the method, and the copy in TCRdb shows in-frame clones only, minus some. The table has over a million clones, about 98% seen once; the top ten hold approximately 0.45%. The sample was naive CD4+ T cells sorted from blood. Subset described: CD45RA+ positively selected. The receptors here all came from a man younger than 45 in good health.

The rearrangement links TRBV4-2 to TRBJ2-7; a weak D match, TRBD1 (7 bases). Trimming took 1 base from V and 2 from J, leaving 12 bases between them. Germline-derived CDR1 and CDR2 are LGHNA and YNFKEQ. This CDR3 region has 15 residues. The CDR3 DNA follows: TGTGCCAGCAGCCAAGTGGGCAGGGGGGCCTACGAGCAGTACTTC. Amino acids: CASSQVGRGAYEQYF.

The V call is TRBV6-1, the J call TRBJ2-3; no reliable D call. V was trimmed by 4 bases and J by 0 bases, leaving 11 bases between them. The germline CDR1 and CDR2 sequences are MNHNS and SASEGT. The CDR3 loop spans 15 amino acids. The CDR3, as DNA: TGTGCCAGCAGTGTTGATAAGACTAGCACAGATACGCAGTATTTT. This gives the protein CASSVDKTSTDTQYF.

The V call is TRBV28, the J call TRBJ2-7, with 7 positions matching TRBD1. The CDR3 spans 15 residues. Germline V gene lookup returns CDR1 MDHEN and CDR2 SYDVKM. V was clipped by 6 bases and J by 7 bases; unmatched bases: 15. In DNA, the CDR3 is TGTGCCAGCAGAAAGGACAGGAGGTATAAAGAGGAGCAGTACTTC. Protein sequence: CASRKDRRYKEEQYF.

Worth noting for this clone: This sample includes further DNA sequences coding for the same CDR3. The V gene is TRBV27, the J gene TRBJ1-3; D not certain. This CDR3 spans 13 amino acids. The ends were cut back, 6 bases at V and 0 bases at J, with 6 bases in the middle. Germline CDR1 reads MNHEY; CDR2 reads SMNVEV (reference sequence). The CDR3 protein is CASSRRSGNTIYF. CDR3 DNA: TGTGCCAGCAGCCGTCGCTCTGGAAACACCATATATTTT.

The rearrangement joins TRBV28 to TRBJ1-2; D call uncertain. The CDR3 spans 16 residues. Germline CDR1 and CDR2: MDHEN and SYDVKM. The V gene lost 5 bases and the J gene lost 4 bases, with 20 bases spanning the gap. The CDR3 region has the DNA TGTGCCAGCAGTGGCCCCCATGGACTGAACCTCTATGGCTACACCTTC. Translating gives CASSGPHGLNLYGYTF.

The chain has TRBV9 and TRBJ2-3; weak D call: TRBD2 (5 bases). The CDR3 is made up of 15 amino acids. Germline V gene data show CDR1 as SGDLS and CDR2 as YYNGEE. The V and J ends lost 0 bases and 3 bases respectively, with 11 bases between them. As DNA, the CDR3 is TGTGCCAGCAGCGTAGGCGGGTGGCGGACAGATACGCAGTATTTT. Translation gives CASSVGGWRTDTQYF.

The rearrangement joins TRBV28 to TRBJ2-3, with 9 bases matching TRBD1. The V gene's germline CDR1 is MDHEN and CDR2 SYDVKM. Germline trimming cut 6 bases from V and 5 bases from J; bases unmatched to any gene: 9. CDR3 size: 15 residues. CDR3 bases: TGTGCCAGCAGCCGTACAGGGGGCTTGAAAGATACGCAGTATTTT. Translation: CASSRTGGLKDTQYF. The entire variable domain, with the rest obtained from reference TRBV28 and TRBJ2-3, is as follows: DVKVTQSSRYLVKRTGEKVFLECVQDMDHENMFWYRQDPGLGLRLIYFSYDVKMKEKGDIPEGYSVSREKKERFSLILESASTNQTSMYLCASSRTGGLKDTQYFGPGTRLTVL.

The chain is built from TRBV7-8 and TRBJ2-5; 9 nucleotides line up with TRBD1. This CDR3 has 16 amino acids. The V segment lost 3 bases and the J segment 5 bases; nucleotides outside the gene matches: 10. CDR1 and CDR2 from the germline V gene are SGHVS and FQNEAQ. The CDR3 sequence: CASSLVRDRASETQYF. The CDR3 coding sequence is TGTGCCAGCAGCTTGGTTCGGGACAGGGCCTCGGAGACCCAGTACTTC.

The V gene is TRBV7-2, the J gene TRBJ2-2, with D uncertain. The V end lost 5 bases, the J end lost 3 bases, and 7 bases lay between the germline ends. The CDR3 is made up of 13 amino acids. Germline V gene lookup returns CDR1 SGHTA and CDR2 FQGNSA. The DNA for the CDR3 is TGTGCCAGCAGCCCGTTGCACACCGGGGAGCTGTTTTTT. Its translation is CASSPLHTGELFF.

The chain carries TRBV18 and TRBJ1-3; TRBD1 matches 8 bases. Unmatched junction bases numbered 11, after V lost 4 bases and J lost 0 bases. Germline V gene data show CDR1 as KGHSH and CDR2 as LQKENI. The CDR3 loop spans 18 amino acids. CDR3 DNA sequence: TGTGCCAGCTCACGAGTCAGGGGGCTCGTGATCTCTGGAAACACCATATATTTT. Its protein is CASSRVRGLVISGNTIYF.

J is TRBJ2-5 and V is TRBV5-1, with no clear D. Germline CDR1 is SGHRS and CDR2 is YFSETQ. This CDR3 comprises 13 residues. The V gene lost 2 bases and the J gene lost 5 bases, with 10 bases spanning the gap. DNA of the CDR3: TGCGCCAGCAGCTTCGACTCCTTGGAGACCCAGTACTTC. The encoded protein is CASSFDSLETQYF.

The V call is TRBV7-3, the J call TRBJ2-3, with 12 nucleotides matching TRBD2. Looked up from germline, CDR1 is SGHTA and CDR2 is FQGTGA. The CDR3 is 16 amino acids. Germline trimming cut 3 bases from V and 3 bases from J; bases unmatched to any gene: 4. CDR3 residues: CASSLTSGSWTDTQYF. CDR3 sequence (DNA): TGTGCCAGCAGCTTGACTAGCGGGAGCTGGACAGATACGCAGTATTTT.